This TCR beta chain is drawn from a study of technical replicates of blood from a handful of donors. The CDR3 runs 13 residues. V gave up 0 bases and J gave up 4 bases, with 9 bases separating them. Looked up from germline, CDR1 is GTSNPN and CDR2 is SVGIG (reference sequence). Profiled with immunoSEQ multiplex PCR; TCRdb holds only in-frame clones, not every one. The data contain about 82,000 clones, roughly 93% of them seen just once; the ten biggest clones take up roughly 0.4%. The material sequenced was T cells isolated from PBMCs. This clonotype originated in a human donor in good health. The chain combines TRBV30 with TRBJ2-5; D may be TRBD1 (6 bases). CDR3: CAWSVQGRETQYF. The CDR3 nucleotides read TGTGCCTGGAGTGTACAGGGTAGAGAGACCCAGTACTTC.